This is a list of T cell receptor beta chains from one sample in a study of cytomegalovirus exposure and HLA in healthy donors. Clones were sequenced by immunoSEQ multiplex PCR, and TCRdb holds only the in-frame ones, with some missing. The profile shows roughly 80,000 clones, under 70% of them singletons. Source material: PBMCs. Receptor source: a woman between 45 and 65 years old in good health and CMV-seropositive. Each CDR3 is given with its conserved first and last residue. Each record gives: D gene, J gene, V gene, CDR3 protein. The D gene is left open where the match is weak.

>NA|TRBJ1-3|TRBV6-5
CASSYLSRSSGNTIYF
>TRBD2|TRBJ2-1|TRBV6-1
CASSESGLAQFF
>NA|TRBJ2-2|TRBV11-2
CASSLGDPGELFF
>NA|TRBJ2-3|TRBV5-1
CASRQVTNTDTQYF
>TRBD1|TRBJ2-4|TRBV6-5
CASSGSTGVKNIQYF
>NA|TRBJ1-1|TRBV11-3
CASSQEENRAFF
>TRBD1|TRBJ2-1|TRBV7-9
CASRGQEAYNEQFF
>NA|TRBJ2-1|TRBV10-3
CAISTSGEQFF
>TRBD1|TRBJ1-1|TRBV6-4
CARKQGTEAFF
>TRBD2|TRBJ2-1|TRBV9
CASSVTSESEQFF
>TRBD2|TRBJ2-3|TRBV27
CASRRLATADTQYF
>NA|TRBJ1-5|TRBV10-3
CAISPGHNQPQHF
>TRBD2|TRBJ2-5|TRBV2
CASSTNSGGETQYF
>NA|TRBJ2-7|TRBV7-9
CASSFTTYEQYF
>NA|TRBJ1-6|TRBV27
CASSLLLGVNSPLHF
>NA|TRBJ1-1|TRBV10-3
CAISELLTAGGWGTEAFF
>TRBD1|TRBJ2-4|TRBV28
CASSQAGTVGKNIQYF
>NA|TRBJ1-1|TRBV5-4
CASSLGHMNTEAFF
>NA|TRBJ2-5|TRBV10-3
CAISLLNTQETQYF
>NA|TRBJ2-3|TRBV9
CASSYGGGAGTDTQYF
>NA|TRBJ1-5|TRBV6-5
CASSGGGSNQPQHF
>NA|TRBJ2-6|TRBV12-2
CASRLAPADSGANVLTF
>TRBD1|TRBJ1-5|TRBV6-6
CAVRVGGEENQPQHF
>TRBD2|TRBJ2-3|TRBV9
CASSRSGTSTDTQYF
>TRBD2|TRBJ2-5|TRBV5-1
CASSLDGGARQETQYF
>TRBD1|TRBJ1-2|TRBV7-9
CASSLGNGQGARGYTF
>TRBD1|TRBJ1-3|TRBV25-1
CASSDPTGVNTIYF
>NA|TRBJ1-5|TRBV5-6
CASSFRVSINQPQHF
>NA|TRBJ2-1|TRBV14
CAGCLAGAYNEQFF
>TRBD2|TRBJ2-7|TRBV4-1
CASSQGTSGGDEQYF
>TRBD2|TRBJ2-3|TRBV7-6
CASSGGGFVDLDF
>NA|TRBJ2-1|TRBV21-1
CASGGGLKLRRFF
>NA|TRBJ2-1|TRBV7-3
CASSYPAGRISNEQFF
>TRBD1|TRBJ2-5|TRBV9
CASSGSGTGWETQYF
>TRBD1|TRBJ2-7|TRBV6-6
CASTSLGTGSDEQYF
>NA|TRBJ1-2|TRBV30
CAWSTGSYGYTF
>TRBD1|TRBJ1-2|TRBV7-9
CASSTQGIGYTF